The 16 T cell receptor beta chains reported below all come from one sample, sequenced in a study of vaccination effects on CD4 cells after COVID-19. Some clones are missing from TCRdb's copy, which holds only in-frame ones; the method was immunoSEQ multiplex PCR. The data contain roughly 33,000 clones, around 72% of them singletons. Researchers isolated CD4+ T cells once ten to eleven days of culture had elapsed. PCR-confirmed SARS-CoV-2 infection occurred in the person between March and December 2020. Two doses of BNT162b2 or mRNA-1273 vaccine were administered to participants. Their antigens are not known. Sequencing was performed on CD4+ T cells from PBMCs cultured without peptide, taken after COVID-19 vaccination. The receptors stem from a human donor who had a prior SARS-CoV-2 infection.

By share of the sample, this clone is medium-sized (0.01 to 0.1%). The chain's CDR3 is CASSIGTSPDTQYF. The DNA for the CDR3 is TGTGCCAGTAGTATAGGGACTAGCCCAGATACGCAGTATTTT. The V gene is TRBV19, the J gene TRBJ2-3; 8 positions agree with TRBD2. The CDR3 contains 14 residues. Germline V gene data show CDR1 as LNHDA and CDR2 as SQIVND (reference sequence). The V segment lost 1 base and the J segment 4 bases; nucleotides outside the gene matches: 1.

The chain has TRBV30 and TRBJ2-7, with 7 bases that match TRBD1. CDR3 length equals 13 residues. Germline lookup yields CDR1 GTSNPN and CDR2 SVGIG (reference sequence). J lost 5 bases, V lost 5 bases, and 9 bases had no gene match. As DNA, the CDR3 is TGTGCCTGGCGGGACAGAATGGGGCACGAGCAGTACTTC. Translated: CAWRDRMGHEQYF.

This clone occurred once. The V gene is TRBV3-1 (or the pseudogene TRBV3-2), the J gene TRBJ2-7; 7 bases match TRBD2. The CDR3 runs 15 residues. The germline CDR1 and CDR2 sequences are LGHDT and YNNKEL (reference sequence). V shed 1 base and J 7 bases; nucleotides not matched to a gene: 10. The CDR3 is CASSQGASGSVEQYF. The CDR3, as DNA: TGTGCCAGCAGCCAAGGGGCTAGCGGTAGTGTGGAGCAGTACTTC.

This chain connects TRBV2 to TRBJ2-7; 8 bases map to TRBD2. The junction had 10 bases not matched to a gene; V was cut back by 8 bases and J by 7 bases. CDR3 length: 13 amino acids. Germline V gives CDR1 SNHLY, CDR2 FYNNEI. CDR3 protein: CASRRGGSGEQYF. The CDR3 DNA reads as TGTGCCAGCCGACGGGGGGGCTCTGGGGAGCAGTACTTC.

This chain links TRBV12-3 or TRBV12-4 with TRBJ2-5; D is unresolved. This CDR3 has 12 amino acids. The V end lost 3 bases, the J end lost 4 bases, and 6 bases lay between the germline ends. The CDR3 region has the DNA TGTGCCAGCAGTTTCGTGGTAGAGACCCAGTACTTC. This translates into CASSFVVETQYF.

The chain carries TRBV6-2 or TRBV6-3 and TRBJ1-5; D gene uncertain. Trimming cost V 1 base and J 4 bases, with 17 bases left between them. Germline V lookup: CDR1 MNHEY, CDR2 SVGEGT. CDR3 length: 17 residues. CDR3 in DNA: TGTGCCAGCAGTTACTTGGGAGGGTGGGTAGGTAATCAGCCCCAGCATTTT. As protein: CASSYLGGWVGNQPQHF.

This chain links TRBV7-9 with TRBJ1-2; possibly TRBD1 for D (5 bases). V lost 5 bases and J 2 bases, leaving 27 bases between the germline ends. The CDR3 has 19 residues. Germline-derived CDR1 and CDR2 are SEHNR and FQNEAQ (reference sequence). CDR3 sequence reads: CASSHPKQDTHRLNYGYTF. The CDR3, as DNA: TGTGCCAGCAGCCACCCCAAACAGGATACTCATCGACTGAACTATGGCTACACCTTC.

This chain connects TRBV2 to TRBJ1-2; D possibly corresponds to TRBD1 (5 bases). The CDR3 is made up of 15 amino acids. Germline V gene lookup returns CDR1 SNHLY and CDR2 FYNNEI. The germline V and J ends were trimmed by 4 bases and 3 bases, with 15 bases remaining between them. This CDR3 reads CASSVSRVGDYGYTF. For the CDR3, the DNA is TGTGCCAGCAGTGTCTCGCGGGTGGGGGACTATGGCTACACCTTC.

The chain carries TRBV5-4 and TRBJ2-5, with D possibly matching TRBD1 (5 bases). The CDR3 sequence is 14 residues long. The germline CDR1 and CDR2 sequences are SGHNT and YYREEE (reference sequence). The V and J ends lost 0 bases and 4 bases respectively, with 10 bases between them. The CDR3 coding sequence is TGTGCCAGCAGCTTGGGGGGCACGGGAGAGACCCAGTACTTC. This gives the protein CASSLGGTGETQYF.

The V gene is TRBV21-1, the J gene TRBJ2-5. TRBV21-1 is recorded as a pseudogene. CDR3 length: 17 residues. The CDR3 loop is CASSETPRRAGQETQYF. CDR3 nucleotides: TGTGCCAGCAGCGAGACCCCCCGAAGGGCTGGGCAAGAGACCCAGTACTTC.

The V call is TRBV21-1, the J call TRBJ2-4; TRBD1, the table's D call, was not compared with the DNA. TRBV21-1 corresponds to a pseudogene. This CDR3 region has 18 residues. CDR3 protein: CASSGRDRGPLAKNIQYF. Here the CDR3 DNA reads TGTGCCAGCAGCGGCCGGGACAGGGGGCCCTTAGCCAAAAACATTCAGTACTTC.

The chain has TRBV4-2 and TRBJ2-1; TRBD2 aligns across 12 bases. Germline-derived CDR1 and CDR2 are LGHNA and YNFKEQ. Trimming at V came to 0 bases and at J to 4 bases, leaving 1 base not matched to a gene. This CDR3 has 16 amino acids. CDR3 nucleotides: TGTGCCAGCAGCCAAGACCTAGCGGGGGGGTACAATGAGCAGTTCTTC. Protein sequence: CASSQDLAGGYNEQFF.

This clone was detected a few times. CDR3 sequence: CASSYWQFKDTQYF. For the CDR3, the DNA is TGTGCCAGCAGTTACTGGCAGTTCAAGGATACGCAGTATTTT. The chain carries TRBV6-6 and TRBJ2-3; no definite D call. This CDR3 contains 14 residues. Germline-derived CDR1 and CDR2 are MNHNY and SVGAGI (reference sequence). V lost 1 base, J lost 6 bases, and 11 bases lay in between.

V usage is TRBV5-4 and J usage is TRBJ2-5; 8 bases map to TRBD1. Germline V CDR1 and CDR2: SGHNT, YYREEE (reference sequence). The CDR3 loop spans 14 amino acids. Losses at the gene ends were 0 bases for V and 2 bases for J; bases not matched to a gene: 0. The CDR3 nucleotides are TGTGCCAGCAGCTTGGACAGGGGGCAAGAGACCCAGTACTTC. Residues: CASSLDRGQETQYF.

The V and J genes are TRBV18 and TRBJ1-2, with a tentative D call TRBD1 (5 bases). Germline loops: CDR1 KGHSH, CDR2 LQKENI. This CDR3 is 14 amino acids long. Trimming took 2 bases from V and 4 from J, leaving 11 bases between them. CDR3 region: CASSPTRELYGYTF. The CDR3 nucleotides are TGTGCCAGCTCACCAACCAGGGAACTCTATGGCTACACCTTC. Full variable domain (missing parts from reference TRBV18 and TRBJ1-2): NAGVMQNPRHLVRRRGQEARLRCSPMKGHSHVYWYRQLPEEGLKFMVYLQKENIIDESGMPKERFSAEFPKEGPSILRIQQVVRGDSAAYFCASSPTRELYGYTFGSGTRLTVV.

There are a few counts of this clone. The V gene is TRBV4-2, the J gene TRBJ1-2; D unresolved. V lost 3 bases and J lost 0, with 14 bases in between. There are 16 residues in the CDR3. The germline CDR1 and CDR2 sequences are LGHNA and YNFKEQ. CDR3 amino acids: CASSQSRVSANYGYTF. The CDR3 bases are TGTGCCAGCAGCCAGAGTAGGGTCAGCGCTAACTATGGCTACACCTTC.